This T cell receptor (beta chain) was sequenced for a study of beta chain features in type 1 diabetes (dated by TCRdb to 2016 to 2019). Broadly, across the study: No differences in mean age, gender distribution, total cell number or subset yield were found between patients and healthy donors. A total of about 110,000,000 sorted cells were examined across all samples, and a strong correlation was observed between cell number per subset and RNA yield. The study compared TCRB repertoires of sorted circulating CD4+ T cell subsets between recently diagnosed type 1 diabetes patients and matched healthy donors. Regulatory and stem cell-like memory subsets were obtained from only 8 patients and roughly 8 healthy donors, while naive and central memory subsets were obtained from all 30 or so donors.

The entire amount of isolated RNA was reverse transcribed using the High Capacity cDNA Reverse Transcription Kit, so the sequenced TCRB transcripts were expressed ones. Deep immunoSEQ sequencing was applied to naive, central memory and regulatory T cell samples, giving an average of about 3.7 million total reads per sample. Sorted cells were lysed in RLT buffer, and RNA was extracted using DNase-treated RNeasy Micro or Mini kits according to cell number. Each cell subset was processed on its own to prevent cross-contamination, while patient and healthy donor samples were processed together. Using the immunoSEQ multiplex PCR, TCRB sequences were amplified from cDNA into 87-bp fragments spanning the CDR3 region. Sequencing of the amplicons was performed on the Illumina HiSeq platform. Regarding the original processing steps: Synthetic template baselines were used to correct PCR bias computationally, reads within Hamming distance 2 were collapsed, and singletons that could not be merged were discarded. By aligning reads against IMGT, V, D and J genes, CDR3 length, and insertions or deletions at six rearrangement sites were assigned. Clonotype counts were normalized to sorted cell number within each subset before computing true diversity and Gini coefficients with the tcR R package. The overlap coefficient, calculated on TCRB nucleotide sequences, was used to quantify repertoire sharing. Out-of-frame TCRB sequences from naive cells were analyzed as a proxy for the pre-selection repertoire. TCRdb holds this immuneACCESS table with in-frame rearrangements only. Some clones are missing; in checked studies, unresolved V genes explain under half, and the rest has no known cause. V and J calls and clone size are given by that table; D and trimming were obtained from the DNA. The sample records about half a million clones, about an eighth of which are singletons. The ten most abundant clones make up 0.046% of the sample.

From each donor, a single peripheral blood sample of about 120 mL on average was drawn into heparinised tubes. A BD FACSAria II was used to sort naive, central memory, regulatory and stem cell-like memory CD4+ T cells with a panel that included CD45RO, CCR7, CD25, CD127, CD95 and CD27. All sorted populations exceeded 95% purity. PBMCs were isolated right away by Lymphoprep density gradient centrifugation and were stained directly, without culture. So that batch effects would be minimized, each experiment stained and sorted samples in pairs, pairing one healthy donor with one patient. As for this clone: There is no known antigen for this receptor. Base qualities are not provided; no much larger clone lies one nucleotide away.

Study-wide findings and limitations: Because the HLA sub-analyses included only small numbers of individuals, any influence of HLA type on TCRB rearrangement was left unresolved. Because cDNA rather than genomic DNA was sequenced, highly expressing activated cells could have been over-represented, although no difference in activation and CD3 levels was found between groups. In all four CD4+ subsets, TCRB CDR3 length was moderately but significantly shorter in type 1 diabetes patients. At VDJ recombination sites, type 1 diabetes patients had fewer insertions and more deleted nucleotides, which implies abnormalities in thymic rearrangement. Naive, central memory and regulatory TCRB repertoires appeared to be more similar among patients than among healthy donors. Shorter templates might have been favored by PCR, but patient and control samples were amplified and corrected together, so both groups would have been affected equally by any skew.

The sample taken for sequencing was naive CD4+ T cells from blood. This specimen's cell subset or site label, interpreted: true naive CD4+ T cells. The clonotype originates from a woman between 18 and 29 years old in good health.

The CDR3 reads as follows: CASSQKRGQYNEQFF. The DNA is TGTGCCAGCAGTCAAAAACGGGGACAGTACAATGAGCAGTTCTTC. The chain is encoded by TRBV6-6 joined to TRBJ2-1; TRBD1 agrees with 7 junctional bases. From the germline V gene (reference sequence), CDR1 is MNHNY and CDR2 is SVGAGI. V ends up 5 bases short and J 4 bases short, with an unmatched junction base count of 8. The CDR3 runs 15 residues from the cysteine to the phenylalanine. The entry retains the CDR3 DNA only, 45 bases that are in frame from base 1.